The 14 T cell receptor beta chains listed next were all sequenced from one sample in a study of Tregs in tolerant kidney transplant recipients (dated by TCRdb to about 2019). Libraries were built with the immunoSEQ multiplex PCR assay. TCRdb obtained this table from immuneACCESS and retained in-frame rearrangements with V and J assigned. These tables miss some clones; where compared with another copy, unresolved V genes account for less than half of the shortfall, and the remainder is unexplained. The table for this sample lists about 56,000 clones; approximately 82% of them were counted only once. The ten largest clones capture 4.5% to 6.5% of the sample. The source material was CD4+ T cells from blood. The receptor set was obtained from a human donor in good health.

This clone is judged medium-sized. The gene calls are TRBV11-3 and TRBJ1-1, with D hard to call. The CDR3 spans 12 residues. The V end lost 4 bases, the J end lost 11 bases, and 14 bases lay between the germline ends. The germline gives CDR1 SGHNT, CDR2 YENEEA. The CDR3 region has the DNA TGTGCCAGCAGCTCAGAGGTTGGTTTGGCTTTCTTT. Translation: CASSSEVGLAFF.

This chain uses TRBV5-5 with TRBJ2-3, with TRBD1 identical over 8 bases. The CDR3 extends over 17 amino acids. J lost 3 bases, V lost 0 bases, and 9 bases had no gene match. Germline V CDR1 and CDR2: SGHKS, YYEKEE (reference sequence). Here the CDR3 DNA reads TGTGCCAGCAGCTTGGTCCGCTCGGGACAGGCGACAGATACGCAGTATTTT. It is translated as CASSLVRSGQATDTQYF. Combining the CDR3 with reference TRBV5-5 and TRBJ2-3 gives the whole variable domain DAGVTQSPTHLIKTRGQQVTLRCSPISGHKSVSWYQQVLGQGPQFIFQYYEKEERGRGNFPDRFSARQFPNYSSELNVNALLLGDSALYLCASSLVRSGQATDTQYFGPGTRLTVL.

This sequence joins TRBV10-3 and TRBJ2-2; D uncertain. CDR3 length equals 16 residues. V lost 0 bases, J lost 0 bases, and 8 bases lay in between. CDR1 is ENHRY and CDR2 is SYGVKD in the germline V gene. The CDR3 spells CAISESLGANTGELFF. CDR3 nucleotides: TGTGCCATCAGTGAGTCGCTTGGGGCGAACACCGGGGAGCTGTTTTTT.

The chain has TRBV7-3 and TRBJ2-1; D gene unclear. From germline, CDR1 is SGHTA and CDR2 FQGTGA. The CDR3 is 13 amino acids. Trimming took off 5 bases at V and 9 bases at J, with 14 bases between the two ends. CDR3 DNA sequence: TGTGCCAGCAGCGTTTCGGTGGGAAGTGAGCAGTTCTTC. Its translation: CASSVSVGSEQFF.

This chain connects TRBV5-4 to TRBJ2-4; a weak D match, TRBD1 (7 bases). The length of the CDR3 is 15 residues. Trimming took 3 bases from V and 4 from J, leaving 14 bases between them. Germline assignment: CDR1 SGHNT and CDR2 YYREEE (reference sequence). Here the CDR3 DNA reads TGTGCCAGCAGCTGGGCGGGGACAGCGAAAAACATTCAGTACTTC. Residues: CASSWAGTAKNIQYF.

The chain couples TRBV6-6 to TRBJ1-1; D is unresolved. Trimming took off 2 bases at V and 3 bases at J, with 4 bases between the two ends. This CDR3 is built from 12 residues. The germline V gene has CDR1 MNHNY and CDR2 SVGAGI (reference sequence). The CDR3 reads CASSYRDTEAFF. The CDR3 DNA reads as TGTGCCAGCAGTTACAGGGACACTGAAGCTTTCTTT.

The V gene is TRBV7-9, the J gene TRBJ1-2; 7 nucleotides match TRBD1. Unmatched junction bases numbered 4, after V lost 5 bases and J lost 4 bases. The germline CDR1 and CDR2 sequences are SEHNR and FQNEAQ (reference sequence). The CDR3 is made up of 13 amino acids. The CDR3 sequence is CASSLGQIYGYTF. CDR3 in DNA: TGTGCCAGCAGCCTGGGACAGATCTATGGCTACACCTTC.

This chain links TRBV18 with TRBJ1-5, with D unclear. The V end lost 4 bases, the J end lost 3 bases, and 7 bases lay between the germline ends. The CDR3 extends over 13 amino acids. CDR1 is KGHSH and CDR2 is LQKENI in the germline V gene. CDR3 bases: TGTGCCAGCTCACAGGATTTCAATCAGCCCCAGCATTTT. The encoded protein is CASSQDFNQPQHF. Complete variable domain (other parts from reference TRBV18 and TRBJ1-5): NAGVMQNPRHLVRRRGQEARLRCSPMKGHSHVYWYRQLPEEGLKFMVYLQKENIIDESGMPKERFSAEFPKEGPSILRIQQVVRGDSAAYFCASSQDFNQPQHFGDGTRLSIL.

This chain links TRBV6-1 with TRBJ2-7; D is undetermined. CDR3 length: 14 amino acids. V was cut by 6 bases and J by 3 bases, with 15 bases left in between. In germline, CDR1 is MNHNS, CDR2 SASEGT. The DNA for the CDR3 is TGTGCCAGCAGGCCGACACGAAGAGACTACGAGCAGTACTTC. The encoded protein is CASRPTRRDYEQYF.

The gene calls are TRBV12-5 and TRBJ1-5; 7 bases match TRBD1. Germline assignment: CDR1 LGHNT and CDR2 FRNRAP. V lost 3 bases and J lost 5; bases outside the gene matches: 7. This CDR3 spans 15 amino acids. This CDR3 reads CASGLRDSLYQPQHF. CDR3 coding DNA: TGTGCTAGTGGTTTAAGGGACAGCTTGTATCAGCCCCAGCATTTT.

V usage is TRBV7-2 and J usage is TRBJ2-7, with TRBD2 identical over 10 bases. The trim removed 1 base at V and 3 bases at J, leaving 12 bases unmatched. Germline-derived CDR1 and CDR2 are SGHTA and FQGNSA. The CDR3 length is 18 residues. The CDR3 nucleotides read TGTGCCAGCAGCTTAGATAGAATCGGGACTAGCGATCACTACGAGCAGTACTTC. Amino acids: CASSLDRIGTSDHYEQYF.

This chain joins TRBV11-1 and TRBJ2-5; TRBD1 might be the D (6 bases). Per germline, CDR1 SGHAT and CDR2 FQDESV (reference sequence). Trimming removed 5 bases at V and 7 bases at J, with 11 bases between. The CDR3 contains 12 residues. The CDR3 spells CASSLGGVTQYF. CDR3 nucleotides: TGTGCCAGCAGCCTAGGGGGAGTGACCCAGTACTTC.

This sequence joins TRBV27 and TRBJ2-7; possible D gene TRBD2, 5 bases. Trimming cost V 2 bases and J 3 bases, with 14 bases left between them. Per germline, CDR1 MNHEY and CDR2 SMNVEV (reference sequence). This CDR3 spans 15 amino acids. CDR3 sequence reads: CASSLKLDSIYEQYF. For the CDR3, the DNA is TGTGCCAGCAGTTTAAAACTAGACTCGATCTACGAGCAGTACTTC.

The rearrangement uses TRBV18 and TRBJ2-5; the match to TRBD1 covers 8 bases. Germline trimming cut 3 bases from V and 3 bases from J; bases unmatched to any gene: 6. Looked up from germline, CDR1 is KGHSH and CDR2 is LQKENI. This CDR3 has 15 amino acids. The CDR3 protein is CASSPRAGGEETQYF. The CDR3 nucleotides are TGTGCCAGCTCACCGAGGGCAGGGGGCGAAGAGACCCAGTACTTC.